Listed below are T cell receptor beta chains from one sample, sequenced in a study of patients and donors after allogeneic stem cell transplantation. TCRdb re-analysed the RT-PCR reads in MiXCR, keeping a single row per CDR3 protein. The sample holds 95,000 to 120,000 distinct CDR3 sequences, approximately 40% seen once. Sequencing was done on a sample of blood, either unsorted or a sorted T cell fraction (not recorded which). Receptors were obtained from a human donor who was either an allogeneic HSCT recipient or a stem cell or donor lymphocyte infusion donor (not recorded which). It is not recorded whose cells these are; they may come from a transplant donor. Each CDR3 is given with its conserved first and last residue. Fields, in order: V gene, J gene, CDR3 protein.

v_gene: TRBV28
j_gene: TRBJ1-1
CDR3aa: CASSYGRGARAFF

v_gene: TRBV12-3/TRBV12-4
j_gene: TRBJ1-4
CDR3aa: CASSLALWEKLFF

v_gene: TRBV20-1
j_gene: TRBJ2-7
CDR3aa: CSAAGWPNYEQYF

v_gene: TRBV24-1
j_gene: TRBJ2-1
CDR3aa: CATSDTARAYEQFF

v_gene: TRBV5-4
j_gene: TRBJ2-5
CDR3aa: CASSLNWEETQYF

v_gene: TRBV2
j_gene: TRBJ1-5
CDR3aa: CASSNQGARSQPQHF

v_gene: TRBV7-2
j_gene: TRBJ2-1
CDR3aa: CASSSLAGGLSNEQFF

v_gene: TRBV7-2
j_gene: TRBJ2-1
CDR3aa: CASSLYGGTDNEQFF

v_gene: TRBV12-3/TRBV12-4
j_gene: TRBJ1-5
CDR3aa: CASSFSGGNQPQHF

v_gene: TRBV29-1
j_gene: TRBJ1-1
CDR3aa: CSVGTGSPEAFF

v_gene: TRBV20-1
j_gene: TRBJ2-4
CDR3aa: CSVLAKNIQYF

v_gene: TRBV20-1
j_gene: TRBJ2-7
CDR3aa: CSARVLSAEGALYEQYF

v_gene: TRBV3-1
j_gene: TRBJ1-6
CDR3aa: CASSHQGPSPLHF

v_gene: TRBV28
j_gene: TRBJ2-3
CDR3aa: CASSYAVRTDTQYF

v_gene: TRBV12-3/TRBV12-4
j_gene: TRBJ2-5
CDR3aa: CASSFGSGRETQYF